This TCR beta chain stems from a study of CXCR3-negative and CXCR3-positive naive CD8 T cells. Findings and caveats of the study: Diversity proved comparably high across both naive subsets and much lower in memory CD8+ cells. TRBV-TRBJ usage matched between naive CXCR3-negative and CXCR3-positive cells but not between memory cells. Cryopreservation partially lowered CXCR3 expression, so most assays used fresh PBMCs. Naive cells positive for CXCR3 carried more hydrophobic TRB CDR3s than CXCR3-negative ones.

A note on this clonotype: Its target is not known.

Germline V gene data show CDR1 as SGHVS and CDR2 as FNYEAQ. This CDR3 is 14 amino acids long. Libraries of TRB cDNA were made by 5' RACE and carried UMIs. TCRdb reanalyzed the 5' RACE reads, giving one entry per CDR3 protein sequence and no DNA. This table lists about 26,000 distinct CDR3 sequences. This receptor was taken from a human donor in good health. Some clones in this sample may be carry-over from other donors' samples. The chain uses TRBV7-6 and TRBJ2-7; TCRdb selects TRBD2, and the lack of DNA leaves this call unchecked. The sample was naive CXCR3- CD8+ T cells from blood. Subset noted: CD45RO-CCR7+CD27+CD95- naive CD8+ T cells lacking CXCR3 (TNR3-). The CDR3 spells CASSLGTAGYEQYF.